This entry is about one T cell receptor beta chain. TCRdb reprocessed the RT-PCR reads with MiXCR, giving one entry per CDR3 protein. The profile shows approximately 700,000 distinct CDR3 sequences, 15% to 19% of them singletons. The record originates from a study of response to subunit inactivated influenza vaccine. V shed 2 bases, J shed 5 bases, and the junction held 4 bases outside the gene matches. CDR3 length equals 14 residues. Per germline, CDR1 SGHKS and CDR2 YYEKEE (reference sequence). The chain links TRBV5-5 to TRBJ2-3; 8 nucleotides align to TRBD2. The source material was PBMCs from blood, sampled 11 to 12 days after vaccination. The sequence derives from a man aged 45 to 65 who received an inactivated influenza vaccine. CDR3 protein: CASSLAGVKDTQYF. The CDR3 DNA reads as TGTGCCAGCAGCTTAGCGGGAGTAAAAGATACGCAGTATTTT. Variable domain in full (rest from reference TRBV5-5 and TRBJ2-3): DAGVTQSPTHLIKTRGQQVTLRCSPISGHKSVSWYQQVLGQGPQFIFQYYEKEERGRGNFPDRFSARQFPNYSSELNVNALLLGDSALYLCASSLAGVKDTQYFGPGTRLTVL.